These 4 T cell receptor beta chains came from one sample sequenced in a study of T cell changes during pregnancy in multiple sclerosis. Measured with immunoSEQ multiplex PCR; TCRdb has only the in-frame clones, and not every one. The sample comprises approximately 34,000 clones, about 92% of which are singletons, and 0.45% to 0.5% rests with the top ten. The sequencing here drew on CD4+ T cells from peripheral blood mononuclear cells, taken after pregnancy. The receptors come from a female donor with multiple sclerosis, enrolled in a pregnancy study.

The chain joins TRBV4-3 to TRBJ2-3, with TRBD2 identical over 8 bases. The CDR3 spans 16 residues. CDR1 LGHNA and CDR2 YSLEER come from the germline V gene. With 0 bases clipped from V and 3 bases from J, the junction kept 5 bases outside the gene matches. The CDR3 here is CASSQDHTGGTDTQYF. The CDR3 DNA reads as TGCGCCAGCAGCCAAGATCACACGGGGGGGACAGATACGCAGTATTTT.

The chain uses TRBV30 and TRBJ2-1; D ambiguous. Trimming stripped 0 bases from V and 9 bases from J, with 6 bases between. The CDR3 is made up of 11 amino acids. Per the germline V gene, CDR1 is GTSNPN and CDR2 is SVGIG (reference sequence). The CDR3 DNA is TGTGCCTGGAGTGTAAATCGTGAGCAGTTCTTC. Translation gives CAWSVNREQFF.

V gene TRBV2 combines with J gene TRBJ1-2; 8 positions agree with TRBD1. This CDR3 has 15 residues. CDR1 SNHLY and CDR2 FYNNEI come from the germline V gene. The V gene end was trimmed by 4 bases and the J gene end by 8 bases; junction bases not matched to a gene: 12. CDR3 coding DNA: TGTGCCAGCAGTGGAATTGACAGGGGTGGGGAAGGCTACACCTTC. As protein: CASSGIDRGGEGYTF.

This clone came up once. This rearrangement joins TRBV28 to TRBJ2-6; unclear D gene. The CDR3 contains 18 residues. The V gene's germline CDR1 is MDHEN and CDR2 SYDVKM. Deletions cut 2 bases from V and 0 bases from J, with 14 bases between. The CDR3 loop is CASSLHYNTISGANVLTF. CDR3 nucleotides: TGTGCCAGCAGTTTACACTATAATACTATCTCTGGGGCCAACGTCCTGACTTTC.